What follows is one T cell receptor (beta chain) and its context. Its matching antigen is unknown. The ends were cut back, 5 bases at V and 0 bases at J, with 16 bases in the middle. Germline CDR1 is SGHTA and CDR2 is FQGTGA. The CDR3 has 16 residues. These data come from a study of Ad26.COV2.S vaccination and SARS-CoV-2 variants. General study results and limits: Participants given vaccine showed non-spike TCR breadth similar to that of placebo recipients. People who got the vaccine had more spike-specific TCR breadth than people who got placebo.

Profiling relied on immunoSEQ multiplex PCR, and the TCRdb table lists in-frame clones only, not all of them. The profile shows around 500,000 clones, roughly nine tenths of them singletons. The treatment was: over 15 received Ad26.COV2.S at low or high dose, single or two shots; about 5 received placebo; per-sample allocation not given. Day 63 after the first vaccine or placebo injection was the time point for sampling. The vaccine delivered Wuhan-strain SARS-CoV-2 spike through an Ad26 vector. This sequence was found in a person between 18 and 60 years old who received the Ad26.COV2.S COVID-19 vaccine or a placebo. Material: peripheral blood, obtained in a trial of Ad26.COV2.S vaccine versus placebo. The chain is built from TRBV7-3 and TRBJ1-1; D call uncertain. CDR3 sequence (DNA): TGTGCCAGCAGCATAGGACGGGAGACTGTGAACACTGAAGCTTTCTTT. Its protein product is CASSIGRETVNTEAFF.